This T cell receptor (beta chain) was captured by sequencing in a study of CD4+ T cells in melanoma. The data were produced by immunoSEQ multiplex PCR, yet TCRdb's version contains in-frame clones alone and is incomplete. Here the sample spans approximately 19,000 clones, around 80% being singletons. Study-wide results and caveats: CD8+ T cell, macrophage and B cell function reportedly correlated with neoantigen-specific CD4+ T cells. Neoantigen-specific CD4+ T cells in melanoma reportedly had diverse differentiation states.

As concerns this clone: Its antigen is as yet unknown.

CDR1 GTSNPN and CDR2 SVGIG come from the germline V gene (reference sequence). The junction had 9 bases not matched to a gene; V was cut back by 5 bases and J by 2 bases. This CDR3 comprises 15 residues. The sequence derives from a human donor with melanoma. This chain uses TRBV30 with TRBJ2-3; 8 positions match TRBD2. CDR3 residues: CAWAGGLVLTDTQYF. The CDR3 bases are TGTGCCTGGGCGGGGGGCCTAGTTCTCACAGATACGCAGTATTTT.